This TCR beta chain derives from a study of blood T cell repertoires in COVID-19. Overall study: Samples of COVID-19 (acute and convalescent) were obtained from the United States, Italy and Spain.

A remark on this clone: At one end the junction does not follow the germline gene, possibly because of a read error.

The data were produced by immunoSEQ multiplex PCR, yet TCRdb's version contains in-frame clones alone and is incomplete. The table records under 300,000 clones, roughly 80% of them present only once. This sequence was found in a woman between 35 and 50 years old with active or convalescent COVID-19. Sequencing used peripheral blood.

CDR3 DNA: TGTGCCAGCAGCCACGGTGGGGGGAACGCTGAAGCTTTCTTT. Amino acid sequence: CASSHGGGNAEAFF. The rearrangement uses TRBV5-6 and TRBJ1-1; TRBD1 is a possible D gene (5 bases). Germline CDR1 is SGHDT and CDR2 is YYEEEE. This CDR3 region has 14 residues.